These T cell receptor beta chains were read from a single sample in a study of OX40 agonist ivuxolimab in advanced cancers. Sequenced by immunoSEQ multiplex PCR; TCRdb stores in-frame clones only, minus some. This sample carries approximately 50,000 clones, roughly three quarters of them seen once, and the ten largest clones take 3% to 4%. This specimen was CD4+ or CD8+ T cells sorted from blood, taken in a trial of the OX40 agonist ivuxolimab. Every receptor here comes from an adult with an advanced solid tumor such as melanoma, head and neck, liver or kidney cancer. Both conserved end residues are part of each CDR3. Each record gives: clone size, D gene, J gene, V gene, CDR3 protein, CDR3 DNA. A D gene is named only where the DNA matches it firmly. Clone size, where shown, is once, few, many, or a class for clones that have expanded.

>.|.|TRBJ2-5|TRBV21-1
CASGRGGETQYF
TGTGCCAGCGGAAGGGGAGGAGAGACCCAGTACTTC
>.|.|TRBJ1-5|TRBV19
CASSMGQGLNQPQHF
TGTGCCAGTAGTATGGGTCAGGGCCTCAATCAGCCCCAGCATTTT
>once|TRBD2|TRBJ2-3|TRBV5-1
CASRRLAGGTTSTDTQYF
TGCGCCAGCAGGAGACTAGCGGGGGGGACCACTAGCACAGATACGCAGTATTTT
>.|TRBD2|TRBJ2-1|TRBV7-2
CASSLGLAGGQVEQFF
TGTGCCAGCAGCTTAGGACTAGCGGGGGGGCAGGTTGAGCAGTTCTTC
>.|.|TRBJ2-7|TRBV4-2
CASSQFTGAPGEQYF
TGTGCCAGCAGCCAATTTACGGGAGCCCCTGGAGAGCAGTACTTC
>.|.|TRBJ1-1|TRBV28
CASSSQIKYAEAFF
TGTGCCAGCAGTTCCCAAATTAAGTACGCTGAAGCTTTCTTT
>.|.|TRBJ1-5|TRBV5-3
CAPLESNQPQHF
TGTGCCCCGCTGGAGAGCAATCAGCCCCAGCATTTT
>few|.|TRBJ2-5|TRBV2
CASSEVQETQYF
TGTGCCAGCAGTGAAGTACAGGAGACCCAGTACTTC
>.|.|TRBJ1-5|TRBV5-1
CASSLGPGPQPQHF
TGCGCCAGCAGCTTGGGCCCAGGGCCTCAGCCCCAGCATTTT
>.|.|TRBJ1-1|TRBV6-5
CASSYWQNTEAFF
TGTGCCAGCAGTTACTGGCAGAACACTGAAGCTTTCTTT
>.|.|TRBJ1-2|TRBV15
CATSRVVVGYGYTF
TGTGCCACCAGCAGAGTGGTCGTGGGCTATGGCTACACCTTC
>.|TRBD1|TRBJ2-1|TRBV4-1
CASSQANPGQGGLSSYNEQFF
TGCGCCAGCAGCCAAGCTAATCCGGGACAGGGGGGCCTAAGCTCCTACAATGAGCAGTTCTTC
>.|TRBD2|TRBJ2-7|TRBV7-3
CASSSGGTSGPKEQYF
TGTGCCAGCAGTTCGGGGGGTACTAGCGGCCCCAAGGAGCAGTACTTC
>few|.|TRBJ1-1|TRBV4-2
CASSQSGIEAFF
TGTGCCAGCAGCCAATCCGGGATCGAAGCTTTCTTT
>.|.|TRBJ1-5|TRBV2
CASSLGRGRVRGNQPQHF
TGTGCCAGCAGCCTAGGGCGGGGAAGGGTGCGGGGCAATCAGCCCCAGCATTTT
>.|.|TRBJ2-2|TRBV5-5
CASSFDTGELFF
TGTGCCAGCAGCTTCGACACCGGGGAGCTGTTTTTT
>.|.|TRBJ2-1|TRBV6-5
CASSAQGSGSIKQFF
TGTGCCAGCAGTGCGCAGGGTAGTGGGTCGATAAAGCAGTTCTTC
>few|.|TRBJ2-5|TRBV7-2
CASSPWGWRGALETQYF
TGTGCCAGCAGCCCTTGGGGGTGGAGGGGAGCTTTAGAGACCCAGTACTTC
>.|TRBD2|TRBJ2-3|TRBV4-3
CASSQDSASGVGPTDTQYF
TGCGCCAGCAGCCAAGATTCGGCTAGCGGGGTAGGACCGACAGATACGCAGTATTTT
>.|.|TRBJ1-4|TRBV4-2
CASSQDWGGGEKLFF
TGTGCCAGCAGCCAAGATTGGGGGGGCGGTGAAAAACTGTTTTTT
>once|TRBD2|TRBJ2-5|TRBV2
CASSERTSGQETQYF
TGTGCCAGCAGTGAAAGGACTAGCGGACAAGAGACCCAGTACTTC
>.|.|TRBJ1-5|TRBV18
CASSNRGPDNQPQHF
TGTGCCAGCTCAAATAGAGGGCCAGATAATCAGCCCCAGCATTTT
>few|TRBD1|TRBJ1-1|TRBV7-9
CASSWGQGSPEAFF
TGTGCCAGCAGCTGGGGACAGGGGAGCCCTGAAGCTTTCTTT
>.|TRBD2|TRBJ2-1|TRBV6-1
CASSEGTSGSANEQFF
TGTGCCAGCAGTGAAGGGACTAGCGGGAGTGCGAATGAGCAGTTCTTC
>.|.|TRBJ1-2|TRBV2
CASSEANRVSYGYTF
TGTGCCAGCAGTGAAGCAAACAGGGTTTCTTATGGCTACACCTTC